These 21 T cell receptor beta chains were sequenced from one sample in a study of naive and memory T cell subsets (dated by TCRdb to the late 2010s). Library preparation used UMI-ligation and nested PCR. Sequencing instrument: Illumina MiSeq. The ligated cDNA was amplified by four rounds of PCR, in which nested alpha and beta constant region primers were used together with the SP2 primer. Using fastp trimming at Q25 and MiXCR clonotype assembly, TCRdb reanalyzed the public sequencing data and kept in-frame beta chains. Here each entry gathers all rows of one CDR3 protein and keeps the most common genes and DNA. In all, the sample holds more than 20,000 distinct CDR3 sequences, and 5% to 5.5% of those were seen once. In total, the top ten clones hold 7% to 8% of the sample. The study reported a robust and sensitive protocol to amplify, sequence and analyze TCRs, based on 3' ligation of a UMI-containing oligonucleotide to TCR cDNA.

The sample comprised blood. Receptors were obtained from an adult in good health.

This clonotype occurred many times. The J gene is TRBJ1-2, the V gene TRBV4-3; 10 positions agree with TRBD1. Germline-derived CDR1 and CDR2 are LGHNA and YSLEER. This CDR3 region has 15 residues. V shed 2 bases, J shed 3 bases, and the junction held 3 bases outside the gene matches. The CDR3 here is CASSQRQGADYGYTF. The CDR3 DNA reads as TGCGCCAGCAGCCAACGACAGGGGGCGGACTATGGCTACACCTTC.

This clonotype has a count of ten or more. The rearrangement links TRBV9 to TRBJ1-5; D unclear. This CDR3 region has 15 residues. V dropped 0 bases and J dropped 1 base, with 8 bases sitting between them. Germline CDR1 is SGDLS and CDR2 is YYNGEE. CDR3 residues: CASSVDPGSNQPQHF. The CDR3 DNA reads as TGTGCCAGCAGCGTAGATCCGGGAAGCAATCAGCCCCAGCATTTT.

In this sample, this clonotype turned up many times. The chain uses TRBV7-8 and TRBJ2-3, with 9 bases that match TRBD2. The CDR3 consists of 18 residues. The ends lost 5 bases at V and 2 bases at J; junction bases unmatched: 14. Germline lookup yields CDR1 SGHVS and CDR2 FQNEAQ. CDR3 DNA: TGTGCCAGCAGCCCGGACCCGGGTACTAGCGGGTTCACAGATACGCAGTATTTT. It yields the protein CASSPDPGTSGFTDTQYF. Full variable domain (rest looked up from reference TRBV7-8 and TRBJ2-3): GAGVSQSPRYKVAKRGQDVALRCDPISGHVSLFWYQQALGQGPEFLTYFQNEAQLDKSGLPSDRFFAERPEGSVSTLKIQRTQQEDSAVYLCASSPDPGTSGFTDTQYFGPGTRLTVL.

This clonotype is classed as medium-sized. V usage is TRBV18 and J usage is TRBJ1-2; tentatively, D is TRBD1 (6 bases). Germline values: CDR1 KGHSH, CDR2 LQKENI. The V end lost 5 bases, the J end lost 0 bases, and 10 bases lay between the germline ends. This CDR3 is built from 14 residues. CDR3 in amino acids: CASSEDRANYGYTF. The CDR3 nucleotides read TGTGCCAGCTCAGAGGACAGAGCTAACTATGGCTACACCTTC.

This clonotype has ten or more counts. The genes are TRBV4-1 and TRBJ2-2, with 7 positions matching TRBD1. The V gene's germline CDR1 is MGHRA and CDR2 YSYEKL. The CDR3 sequence is 18 residues long. V was pared by 0 bases and J by 8 bases, with 15 bases of the junction left unmatched. The CDR3 nucleotides read TGCGCCAGCAGCCAAGACCACTATCCCCGACAGGGAACGGGGGAGCTGTTTTTT. Translation gives CASSQDHYPRQGTGELFF.

This clonotype was detected many times. The chain combines TRBV15 with TRBJ2-1; D may be TRBD1 or TRBD2 (5 bases each). CDR3 length equals 13 residues. Germline V gives CDR1 LNHNV, CDR2 YYDKDF (reference sequence). Trimming cost V 3 bases and J 4 bases, with 7 bases left between them. The CDR3 DNA reads TGTGCCACCAGCAGGGGACCATACAATGAGCAGTTCTTC. Amino acids: CATSRGPYNEQFF.

This clonotype was seen ten or more times. This rearrangement joins TRBV10-2 to TRBJ2-1; TRBD1 agrees at 7 bases. The CDR3 length is 13 residues. J lost 9 bases, V lost 6 bases, and 8 bases had no gene match. Looked up from germline, CDR1 is WSHSY and CDR2 is SAAADI. The CDR3 spells CASSSAGGSEQFF. CDR3 DNA: TGCGCCAGCAGCTCCGCAGGGGGTAGTGAGCAGTTCTTC.

This clonotype was counted between two and nine times. V gene TRBV13 combines with J gene TRBJ1-5; 10 bases align to TRBD1. Germline V lookup: CDR1 PRHDT, CDR2 FYEKMQ (reference sequence). The CDR3 has 13 residues. V shed 5 bases, J shed 11 bases, and the junction held 6 bases outside the gene matches. CDR3 nucleotide sequence: TGTGCCAGCAGCCCACGGGGACAGGGGACCCAGCATTTT. Protein sequence: CASSPRGQGTQHF.

Turning to this clonotype: Given a much more abundant clone one base away, this may be a read error. The conserved final phenylalanine or tryptophan is absent from the CDR3, which likely points to a read error. This chain connects TRBV29-1 to TRBJ2-2; D is unresolved. Germline-derived CDR1 and CDR2 are SQVTM and ANQGSEA. The CDR3 totals 14 residues. V lost 3 bases and J lost 5, with 13 bases in between. CDR3 bases: TGCAGCGTTGAGGTTCTGGGTGTAACCGGGGAGCTGTTTTCT. Protein product: CSVEVLGVTGELFS.

This clonotype was recorded many times. This sequence joins TRBV14 and TRBJ2-2; TRBD2 matches 9 bases. The germline CDR1 and CDR2 sequences are SGHDN and FVKESK. The CDR3 is 15 amino acids. Germline trimming cut 3 bases from V and 6 bases from J; bases unmatched to any gene: 5. The CDR3 bases are TGTGCCAGCAGCCAGCCGGGACTAGCATCCGGGGAGCTGTTTTTT. Amino acid sequence: CASSQPGLASGELFF.

This clonotype has a count of ten or more. J is TRBJ1-1 and V is TRBV3-1; D is undetermined. Trimming left V 0 bases short and J 6 bases short, with 11 bases between. The CDR3 extends over 14 amino acids. CDR1 is LGHDT and CDR2 is YNNKEL in the germline V gene (reference sequence). The CDR3 region has the DNA TGTGCCAGCAGCCAAGATACGGACTATCCTGAAGCTTTCTTT. It translates to CASSQDTDYPEAFF.

This clonotype rates as medium-sized. This chain links TRBV18 with TRBJ1-5; 10 positions agree with TRBD1. Trimming at V came to 4 bases and at J to 3 bases, leaving 3 bases not matched to a gene. Germline V gives CDR1 KGHSH, CDR2 LQKENI. The CDR3 spans 15 residues. CDR3 DNA: TGTGCCAGCTCACTGGACAGGGGGATCAATCAGCCCCAGCATTTT. It yields the protein CASSLDRGINQPQHF.

This clonotype has ten or more counts. The chain recombines TRBV7-8 with TRBJ1-5; no clear D gene. The CDR3 spans 13 residues. Germline V lookup: CDR1 SGHVS, CDR2 FQNEAQ. Trimming took 0 bases from V and 5 from J, leaving 5 bases between them. The CDR3 DNA sequence: TGTGCCAGCAGCTTAGCGAGAGATCAGCCCCAGCATTTT. Residues: CASSLARDQPQHF.

This clonotype was found a few times. This sequence joins TRBV9 and TRBJ2-1; D gene ambiguous. Trimming stripped 0 bases from V and 2 bases from J, with 9 bases between. The V gene's germline CDR1 is SGDLS and CDR2 YYNGEE. The CDR3 has 15 residues. The CDR3: CASSVEGTPYNEQFF. CDR3 sequence (DNA): TGTGCCAGCAGCGTAGAGGGCACCCCCTACAATGAGCAGTTCTTC.

This clonotype was picked up many times. The chain links TRBV9 to TRBJ2-1; perhaps TRBD2 as D (6 bases). This CDR3 is 15 amino acids long. Germline CDR1 and CDR2: SGDLS and YYNGEE. Trimming left V 0 bases short and J 2 bases short, with 9 bases between. The chain's CDR3 is CASSVGTIPYNEQFF. The CDR3 nucleotides are TGTGCCAGCAGCGTAGGGACTATCCCCTACAATGAGCAGTTCTTC.

This clonotype was seen repeatedly, ten times or more. This chain links TRBV3-1 with TRBJ2-7; no clear D. CDR3 length: 14 amino acids. Germline V lookup: CDR1 LGHDT, CDR2 YNNKEL (reference sequence). V was clipped by 2 bases and J by 2 bases, with 10 bases between them. DNA of the CDR3: TGTGCCAGCAGCCAACAACTTGCGACCTACGAGCAGTACTTC. Protein sequence: CASSQQLATYEQYF.

In its sample, this clonotype was seen a few times. The V call is TRBV20-1, the J call TRBJ2-1; 7 positions match TRBD2. The CDR3 extends over 16 amino acids. Trimming removed 4 bases from V and 2 bases from J; junction bases left unmatched: 11. Germline V CDR1 and CDR2: DFQATT, SNEGSKA (reference sequence). The CDR3 region is CSAITLPAGPYNEQFF. CDR3 in DNA: TGCAGTGCTATCACCCTGCCAGCGGGGCCCTACAATGAGCAGTTCTTC.

This clonotype is medium-sized in the sample. The chain recombines TRBV6-5 with TRBJ2-1; perhaps TRBD2 as D (5 bases). CDR3 length equals 14 residues. CDR1 is MNHEY, CDR2 SVGAGI, per germline. The V and J ends lost 4 bases and 6 bases respectively, with 13 bases between them. The CDR3 here is CASSSLRVANEQFF. The CDR3 DNA reads as TGTGCCAGCAGTTCACTGAGGGTCGCCAATGAGCAGTTCTTC.

This clonotype was observed many times. V and J are TRBV29-1 and TRBJ2-2; tentatively, D is TRBD1 (6 bases). Per the germline V gene, CDR1 is SQVTM and CDR2 is ANQGSEA. The CDR3 is made up of 13 amino acids. The ends were cut back, 7 bases at V and 3 bases at J, with 12 bases in the middle. The CDR3 DNA reads TGCAGCGGGGGGCGCCGGGACACCGGGGAGCTGTTTTTT. Protein: CSGGRRDTGELFF.

This clonotype was seen repeatedly, ten times or more. CDR3 residues: CSARRHVGSIPQYF. Here the CDR3 DNA reads TGCAGTGCTAGGCGTCATGTAGGTTCTATACCACAGTACTTC. The chain combines TRBV20-1 with TRBJ2-4; D gene unclear. CDR3 length: 14 amino acids. Germline values: CDR1 DFQATT, CDR2 SNEGSKA (reference sequence). V was pared by 3 bases and J by 13 bases, with 22 bases between.

This clonotype was detected ten times or more. The chain uses TRBV6-2 or TRBV6-3 and TRBJ2-2; D ambiguous. Trimming took off 4 bases at V and 1 base at J, with 10 bases between the two ends. Germline V lookup: CDR1 MNHEY, CDR2 SVGEGT. This CDR3 is built from 15 residues. CDR3 region: CASSSTHRNTGELFF. CDR3 sequence (DNA): TGTGCCAGCAGTTCAACTCACAGGAACACCGGGGAGCTGTTTTTT.